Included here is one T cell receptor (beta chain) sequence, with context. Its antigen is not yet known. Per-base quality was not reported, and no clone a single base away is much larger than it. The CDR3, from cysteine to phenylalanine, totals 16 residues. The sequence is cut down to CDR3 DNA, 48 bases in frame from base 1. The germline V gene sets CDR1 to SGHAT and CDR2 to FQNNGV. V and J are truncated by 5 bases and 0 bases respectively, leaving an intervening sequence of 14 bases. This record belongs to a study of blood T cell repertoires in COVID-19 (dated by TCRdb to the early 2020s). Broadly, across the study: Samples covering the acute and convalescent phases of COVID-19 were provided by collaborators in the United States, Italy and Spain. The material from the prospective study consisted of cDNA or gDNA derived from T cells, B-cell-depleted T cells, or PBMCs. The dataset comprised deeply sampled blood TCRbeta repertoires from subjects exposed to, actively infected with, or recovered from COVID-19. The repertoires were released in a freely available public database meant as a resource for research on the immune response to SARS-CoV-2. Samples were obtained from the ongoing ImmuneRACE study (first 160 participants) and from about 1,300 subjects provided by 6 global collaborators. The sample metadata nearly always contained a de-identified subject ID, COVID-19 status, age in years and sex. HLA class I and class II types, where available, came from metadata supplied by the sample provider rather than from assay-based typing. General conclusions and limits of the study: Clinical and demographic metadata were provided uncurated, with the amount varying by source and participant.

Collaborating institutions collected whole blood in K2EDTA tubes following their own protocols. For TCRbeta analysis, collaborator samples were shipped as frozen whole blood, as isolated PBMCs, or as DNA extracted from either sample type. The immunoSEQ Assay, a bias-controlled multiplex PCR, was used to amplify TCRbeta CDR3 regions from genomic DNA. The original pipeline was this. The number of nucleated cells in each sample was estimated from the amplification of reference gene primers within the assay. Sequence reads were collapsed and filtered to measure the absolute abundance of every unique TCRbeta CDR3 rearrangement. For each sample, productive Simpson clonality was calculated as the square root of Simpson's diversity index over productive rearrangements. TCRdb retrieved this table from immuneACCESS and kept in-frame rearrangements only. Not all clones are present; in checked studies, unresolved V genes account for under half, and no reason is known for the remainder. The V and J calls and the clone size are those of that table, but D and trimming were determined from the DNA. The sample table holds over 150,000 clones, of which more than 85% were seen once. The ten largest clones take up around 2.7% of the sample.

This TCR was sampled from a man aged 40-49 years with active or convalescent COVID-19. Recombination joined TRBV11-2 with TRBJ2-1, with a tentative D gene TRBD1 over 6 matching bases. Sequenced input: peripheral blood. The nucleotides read TGTGCCAGCAGCCCGGTTGGGGGCAGCTCCTACAATGAGCAGTTCTTC. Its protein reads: CASSPVGGSSYNEQFF.